This TCR beta chain is drawn from a study of cytomegalovirus exposure and HLA in healthy donors. Findings and limits, study-wide: An Asian-associated ancestry cluster reportedly showed fewer N-insertions than the approximately 650-donor mean in a later analysis.

A word on this clone: Its antigen is undetermined.

Researchers ran the PCR with 60 Vbeta and 13 Jbeta primers. Profiled with immunoSEQ multiplex PCR; TCRdb holds only in-frame clones, not every one. The sample includes roughly 110,000 clones, roughly four fifths of them seen just once. Sequencing was performed on PBMCs. This clonotype originated in a man younger than 30 in good health and CMV-seronegative.

DNA of the CDR3: TGTGCCAGTAGTATTCCCCACGGGACTAATGAAAAACTGTTTTTT. Encoded protein: CASSIPHGTNEKLFF. The rearrangement links TRBV19 to TRBJ1-4; D unresolved. The V end was cut by 3 bases, the J end by 2 bases, with 10 bases between. Looked up from germline, CDR1 is LNHDA and CDR2 is SQIVND (reference sequence). The CDR3 is 15 amino acids.